This entry describes one T cell receptor beta chain. Antigen unknown. V dropped 9 bases and J dropped 3 bases, with 16 bases sitting between them. The CDR3 totals 13 residues. Germline V gives CDR1 SGHRS, CDR2 YFSETQ. Absent ophthalmopathy progression within 18 months defined stable Graves' hyperthyroidism. RNA transcripts were the template for amplifying TCR beta CDR3 regions. HTBI primers were employed in a first-round RT-PCR of the TCR CDR3. TCRdb used MiXCR to reprocess the multiplex PCR reads, holding one entry per CDR3 protein. The sample consists of a few hundred thousand distinct CDR3 sequences, around 46% of them appearing once. This sample is drawn from a study of T cells in Graves' hyperthyroidism and ophthalmopathy. Study-level findings and limits: It was a median 6.5 months before onset that the model predicted ophthalmopathy. Blood shared most expanded thyroid clonotypes above 0.001. Separation of ophthalmopathy from stable hyperthyroidism was achieved by a 13 V-J model.

What was sequenced was peripheral blood or thyroid tissue (not recorded which). The rearrangement links TRBV5-1 to TRBJ2-7; a weak D match, TRBD2 (5 bases). The TCR was taken from a woman younger than 30 with Graves' hyperthyroidism. The CDR3 region has the DNA TGCGCCACTTCTAAGAGGAGCGGCTACGAGCAGTACTTC. This codes for CATSKRSGYEQYF.